These T cell receptor beta chains were read from a single sample in a study of cytomegalovirus exposure and HLA in healthy donors. Measured with immunoSEQ multiplex PCR; TCRdb has only the in-frame clones, and not every one. Of 150,000 to 250,000 clones in the sample, about 81% were seen once. The sequencing input was PBMCs. The receptor source for this set is a woman aged 30 to 39 in good health and CMV-seronegative. Each CDR3 is given with its conserved first and last residue. The order of the fields is J gene, D gene, clone size, V gene, CDR3 protein, CDR3 DNA. D genes are given only for firm matches. Size is omitted from some rows. Given values are once, few, many or a class for expanded clones.

TRBJ2-5 | TRBD1 | NA | TRBV29-1 | CSVRGGGETQYF | TGCAGCGTCAGAGGGGGCGGGGAGACCCAGTACTTC
TRBJ1-6 | NA | few | TRBV27 | CASSLGPDSPLHF | TGTGCCAGCAGTTTAGGTCCGGATTCACCCCTCCACTTT
TRBJ2-1 | NA | NA | TRBV27 | CASSFRRGYHNEQFF | TGTGCCAGCAGTTTTAGGAGGGGATACCACAATGAGCAGTTCTTC
TRBJ2-7 | NA | few | TRBV2 | CASSYLVQQYF | TGTGCCAGCAGTTACCTAGTGCAGCAGTACTTC
TRBJ2-3 | NA | NA | TRBV10-3 | CAISHLSGGADTQYF | TGTGCCATCAGCCATTTAAGCGGAGGGGCAGATACGCAGTATTTT
TRBJ2-3 | TRBD1 | NA | TRBV29-1 | CSDRGHGTDTQYF | TGCAGCGACAGGGGGCACGGCACAGATACGCAGTATTTT
TRBJ1-5 | TRBD1 | NA | TRBV19 | CASSREDRGRNQPQHF | TGTGCCAGTAGTAGGGAGGACAGGGGGAGGAATCAGCCCCAGCATTTT
TRBJ2-1 | TRBD1 | NA | TRBV15 | CATSRGRTGGYNEQFF | TGTGCCACCAGCAGAGGGAGGACAGGGGGCTACAATGAGCAGTTCTTC
TRBJ2-1 | TRBD2 | NA | TRBV7-9 | CASSLGLAGGGSYNEQFF | TGTGCCAGCAGCTTAGGGCTAGCGGGAGGTGGGTCCTACAATGAGCAGTTCTTC
TRBJ1-5 | NA | NA | TRBV6-5 | CASSGYSNQPQHF | TGTGCCAGCAGCGGGTATAGCAATCAGCCCCAGCATTTT
TRBJ2-1 | TRBD2 | NA | TRBV7-3 | CASSFSGGVPYNEQFF | TGTGCCAGCAGCTTTAGCGGGGGGGTACCCTACAATGAGCAGTTCTTC
TRBJ2-3 | NA | NA | TRBV6-5 | CASSDGGTQYF | TGTGCCAGCAGTGACGGAGGTACGCAGTATTTT
TRBJ2-7 | TRBD1 | NA | TRBV5-4 | CASSLGQDSYEQYF | TGTGCCAGCAGCCTGGGACAGGATTCCTACGAGCAGTACTTC
TRBJ2-7 | NA | NA | TRBV2 | CASIEGGPWDEQYF | TGTGCCAGCATCGAGGGTGGACCCTGGGACGAGCAGTACTTC
TRBJ1-1 | TRBD1 | NA | TRBV30 | CAWSQYPLGTANTEAFF | TGTGCCTGGAGCCAGTATCCTCTCGGGACAGCTAACACTGAAGCTTTCTTT
TRBJ2-7 | NA | NA | TRBV6-1 | CASSEARYEQYF | TGTGCCAGCAGTGAAGCCCGCTACGAGCAGTACTTC
TRBJ2-3 | TRBD2 | NA | TRBV4-1 | CASSQTGLAGDTQYF | TGCGCCAGCAGCCAGACCGGGCTAGCGGGAGATACGCAGTATTTT
TRBJ1-1 | NA | NA | TRBV18 | CASSAQGGGEAFF | TGTGCCAGCTCAGCGCAAGGTGGCGGTGAAGCTTTCTTT
TRBJ2-7 | NA | NA | TRBV21-1 | CARPGQGAGYEQYF | TGTGCCAGGCCGGGACAGGGGGCTGGATACGAGCAGTACTTC
TRBJ2-7 | TRBD2 | few | TRBV4-1 | CASSQDGSRGAYEQYF | TGCGCCAGCAGCCAAGATGGGTCGCGGGGGGCCTACGAGCAGTACTTC
TRBJ1-1 | NA | NA | TRBV25-1 | CASSLGTGRATIEAFF | TGTGCCAGCAGTCTCGGCACAGGGCGCGCTACGATTGAAGCTTTCTTT
TRBJ1-1 | NA | NA | TRBV28 | CASSLLRMNTEAFF | TGTGCCAGCAGTTTATTGCGGATGAACACTGAAGCTTTCTTT
TRBJ2-7 | TRBD1 | NA | TRBV27 | CASSPWTGGYEQYF | TGTGCCAGCAGCCCTTGGACAGGGGGTTACGAGCAGTACTTC
TRBJ2-5 | TRBD1 | NA | TRBV5-1 | CASSLGKRDRGMETQYF | TGCGCCAGCAGCTTGGGTAAAAGGGACAGGGGAATGGAGACCCAGTACTTC
TRBJ2-5 | TRBD2 | NA | TRBV6-1 | CASSRAGGQETQYF | TGTGCCAGCAGTCGAGCGGGAGGGCAAGAGACCCAGTACTTC
TRBJ2-1 | TRBD2 | NA | TRBV5-1 | CASSPTGGLAGLYYNEQFF | TGCGCCAGCAGCCCCACGGGGGGGCTTGCGGGACTTTACTACAATGAGCAGTTCTTC
TRBJ1-5 | NA | NA | TRBV6-5 | CASSYDSPSSNQPQHF | TGTGCCAGCAGTTACGACAGCCCATCAAGCAATCAGCCCCAGCATTTT
TRBJ2-2 | TRBD2 | NA | TRBV7-8 | CASSPIDKGGGARGGELFF | TGTGCCAGCAGCCCTATTGATAAGGGCGGGGGGGCAAGAGGCGGGGAGCTGTTTTTT
TRBJ1-5 | TRBD1 | NA | TRBV5-8 | CASTAGQGASNQPQHF | TGTGCCAGCACGGCAGGACAGGGGGCGAGCAATCAGCCCCAGCATTTT
TRBJ1-1 | NA | NA | TRBV6-1 | CASSDRVSNTEAFF | TGTGCCAGCAGTGACAGGGTTTCGAACACTGAAGCTTTCTTT
TRBJ2-7 | NA | NA | TRBV7-9 | CASTPLRYEQYF | TGTGCCAGCACCCCCCTGAGATACGAGCAGTACTTC
TRBJ1-2 | NA | NA | TRBV18 | CASSPSPDSNYGYTF | TGTGCCAGCTCACCATCCCCGGACAGTAACTATGGCTACACCTTC
TRBJ2-7 | NA | NA | TRBV7-3 | CASSLGGVSYEQYF | TGTGCCAGCAGCCTAGGGGGTGTCTCCTACGAGCAGTACTTC
TRBJ2-2 | TRBD1 | NA | TRBV27 | CASKDRGGITGELFF | TGTGCCAGCAAGGACAGGGGGGGAATCACCGGGGAGCTGTTTTTT
TRBJ1-5 | NA | few | TRBV19 | CASTSGGGTQIYNQPQHF | TGTGCCAGTACCTCGGGTGGGGGGACCCAAATTTACAATCAGCCCCAGCATTTT
TRBJ2-7 | TRBD1 | NA | TRBV6-5 | CASSSGQGPYEQYF | TGTGCCAGCAGTAGCGGACAGGGGCCCTACGAGCAGTACTTC
TRBJ1-6 | NA | NA | TRBV6-6 | CASSYPGHEAKALHF | TGTGCCAGCAGTTACCCGGGACACGAGGCGAAGGCCCTCCACTTT
TRBJ2-1 | TRBD2 | NA | TRBV7-2 | CASSVPTSGVSHNEQFF | TGTGCCAGCAGCGTTCCGACTAGCGGAGTGTCTCACAATGAGCAGTTCTTC
TRBJ1-2 | TRBD1 | NA | TRBV23-1 | CASSRTGGYGYTF | TGCGCCAGCAGTCGGACAGGGGGCTATGGCTACACCTTC
TRBJ1-2 | NA | NA | TRBV7-9 | CASSLESGYTF | TGTGCCAGCAGCCTGGAGTCTGGCTACACCTTC
TRBJ2-1 | NA | few | TRBV29-1 | CSVDPGREQFF | TGCAGCGTTGACCCGGGAAGGGAGCAGTTCTTC
TRBJ1-1 | TRBD1 | NA | TRBV9 | CASSPSPHRGLAGEAFF | TGTGCCAGCAGCCCAAGCCCACACAGGGGGCTGGCGGGCGAAGCTTTCTTT
TRBJ1-1 | NA | NA | TRBV6-1 | CASSEARMNTEAFF | TGTGCCAGCAGTGAAGCGCGGATGAACACTGAAGCTTTCTTT
TRBJ1-1 | TRBD1 | once | TRBV30 | CAWNRQGNTEAFF | TGTGCCTGGAATCGACAGGGTAACACTGAAGCTTTCTTT
TRBJ2-1 | TRBD2 | NA | TRBV11-3 | CASSPGGLAGLYNEQFF | TGTGCCAGCAGCCCTGGGGGACTAGCGGGGCTCTACAATGAGCAGTTCTTC
TRBJ1-5 | NA | NA | TRBV19 | CASSKGIRQPQHF | TGTGCCAGTAGTAAGGGGATCCGTCAGCCCCAGCATTTT
TRBJ1-5 | TRBD1 | NA | TRBV28 | CASSKPSGQGAPQPQHF | TGTGCCAGCAGCAAACCCTCGGGACAGGGGGCCCCTCAGCCCCAGCATTTT
TRBJ1-1 | TRBD1 | NA | TRBV5-1 | CASSGPGTVLEAFF | TGCGCCAGCAGCGGCCCCGGGACAGTCCTTGAAGCTTTCTTT
TRBJ2-2 | TRBD2 | many | TRBV13 | CASSTRTSGRPGELFF | TGTGCCAGCAGCACCCGGACTAGCGGGAGGCCCGGGGAGCTGTTTTTT
TRBJ1-2 | TRBD1 | NA | TRBV28 | CASSQGQGYYGYTF | TGTGCCAGCAGTCAGGGACAGGGGTATTATGGCTACACCTTC
TRBJ1-6 | TRBD1 | once | TRBV5-6 | CASSLQWGQGVSPLHF | TGTGCCAGCAGCTTGCAGTGGGGACAGGGTGTTTCACCCCTCCACTTT
TRBJ2-1 | TRBD2 | NA | TRBV15 | CATSRDMRLAGEQFF | TGTGCCACCAGCAGAGATATGAGACTAGCGGGTGAGCAGTTCTTC
TRBJ1-2 | TRBD1 | NA | TRBV19 | CASSIEWTGHYGYTF | TGTGCCAGTAGTATAGAGTGGACAGGACACTATGGCTACACCTTC
TRBJ2-5 | TRBD2 | NA | TRBV20-1 | CSVGEGKTQYF | TGCAGTGTTGGGGAGGGGAAGACCCAGTACTTC
TRBJ1-3 | NA | NA | TRBV25-1 | CASSEFPRNTIYF | TGTGCCAGCAGTGAGTTTCCTAGAAACACCATATATTTT
TRBJ1-1 | TRBD1 | NA | TRBV5-1 | CASSLDRGNTEAFF | TGCGCCAGCAGCTTGGACAGGGGCAACACTGAAGCTTTCTTT
TRBJ2-3 | NA | NA | TRBV5-1 | CASSEGSSTDTQYF | TGCGCCAGCAGCGAGGGTAGCAGCACAGATACGCAGTATTTT
TRBJ1-4 | TRBD1 | NA | TRBV30 | CAWSTDRATNEKLFF | TGTGCCTGGAGTACGGACAGGGCAACTAATGAAAAACTGTTTTTT